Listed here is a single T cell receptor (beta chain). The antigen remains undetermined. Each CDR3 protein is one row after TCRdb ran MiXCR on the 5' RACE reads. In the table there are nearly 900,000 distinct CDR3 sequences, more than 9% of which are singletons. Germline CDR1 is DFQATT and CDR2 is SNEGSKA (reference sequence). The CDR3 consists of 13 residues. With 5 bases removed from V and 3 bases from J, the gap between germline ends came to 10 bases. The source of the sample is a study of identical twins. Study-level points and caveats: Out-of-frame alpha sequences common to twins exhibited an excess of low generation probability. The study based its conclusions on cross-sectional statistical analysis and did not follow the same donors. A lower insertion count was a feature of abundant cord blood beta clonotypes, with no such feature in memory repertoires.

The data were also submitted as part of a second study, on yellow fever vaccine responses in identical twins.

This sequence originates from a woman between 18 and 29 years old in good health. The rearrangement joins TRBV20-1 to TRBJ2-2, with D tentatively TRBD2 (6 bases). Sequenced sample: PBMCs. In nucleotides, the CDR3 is TGCAGTGCTCCCGGGACTCACACCGGGGAGCTGTTTTTT. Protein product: CSAPGTHTGELFF.